The clone carrying this T cell receptor beta chain was counted ten times or more. The length of the CDR3 is 13 residues. V shed 7 bases and J shed 4 bases, with 13 bases lying between them. The germline V gene has CDR1 LNHDA and CDR2 SQIVND (reference sequence). The data were obtained in a study of blood T cell repertoires in COVID-19. Across 20 to 25 US areas, participants ranged in age from about 18 to 90 years. How the authors handled the data: Amplification of reference gene primers was used by the study to estimate nucleated cell counts. The method was immunoSEQ multiplex PCR; TCRdb's version includes in-frame clones alone and lacks a portion of them. V and J calls and clone size are those listed in that table; D and trimming were worked out from the DNA. The data contain about 370,000 clones, roughly nine tenths of them singletons.

Sample: PBMCs or T cells enriched from blood (not recorded which). The rearrangement links TRBV19 to TRBJ1-2, with D tentatively TRBD1 (5 bases). The sequence derives from a middle-aged woman who had been exposed to COVID-19. CDR3 residues: CASTDTTLYGYTF. As DNA, the CDR3 is TGTGCCAGTACGGACACTACACTCTATGGCTACACCTTC.